A single sample gave rise to the 17 T cell receptor beta chains below, sequenced in a study of blood T cell repertoires in COVID-19. Only in-frame clones appear in the TCRdb table, and some are missing; sequencing was by immunoSEQ multiplex PCR. The sample carries about 300,000 clones, approximately 84% recorded once. The sample comprised PBMCs or T cells enriched from blood (not recorded which). Receptor source: a man aged 25-45 years who had recovered from COVID-19.

The gene calls are TRBV28 and TRBJ2-5; 10 positions match TRBD1. The length of the CDR3 is 14 residues. Germline V gene lookup returns CDR1 MDHEN and CDR2 SYDVKM. Unmatched junction bases numbered 5, after V lost 6 bases and J lost 4 bases. Here the CDR3 DNA reads TGTGCCAGCAGAGGACAGGGGGGACCAGAGACCCAGTACTTC. This translates into CASRGQGGPETQYF.

The V gene is TRBV24-1, the J gene TRBJ1-2; no firm D call. V lost 4 bases and J 8 bases, leaving 13 bases between the germline ends. Germline loops: CDR1 KGHDR, CDR2 SFDVKD. The CDR3 contains 13 residues. CDR3 bases: TGTGCCACCAGTGACCGGGAGGTTCAGGGCTACACCTTC. Encoded protein: CATSDREVQGYTF.

The chain joins TRBV14 to TRBJ2-5; TRBD2 matches at 13 bases. V lost 1 base to trimming and J lost 1 base; unmatched junction nucleotides: 12. CDR3 length: 20 amino acids. CDR1 is SGHDN and CDR2 is FVKESK in the germline V gene. The CDR3 reads CASSQGQGGLAGTSQETQYF. CDR3 nucleotides: TGTGCCAGCAGCCAAGGGCAGGGGGGACTAGCGGGGACCAGCCAAGAGACCCAGTACTTC.

The chain recombines TRBV7-2 with TRBJ2-5, with a tentative D call TRBD2 (7 bases). Germline assignment: CDR1 SGHTA and CDR2 FQGNSA. The length of the CDR3 is 16 residues. The ends were cut back, 8 bases at V and 1 base at J, with 20 bases in the middle. The CDR3 DNA sequence: TGTGCCAGCGGGCGGGGTGGCGGGGGCTTCCAAGAGACCCAGTACTTC. Protein product: CASGRGGGGFQETQYF.

This clone is a singleton in its sample. J is TRBJ2-7 and V is TRBV4-1; no clear D. The CDR3 has 14 residues. V lost 3 bases, J lost 1 base, and 10 bases lay in between. Per germline, CDR1 MGHRA and CDR2 YSYEKL. CDR3 region: CASSHLSYSYEQYF. In nucleotides, the CDR3 is TGCGCCAGCAGCCACCTGTCTTATTCCTACGAGCAGTACTTC.

The chain joins TRBV5-1 to TRBJ2-5, with D possibly matching TRBD1 (6 bases). The CDR3 runs 13 residues. Per the germline V gene, CDR1 is SGHRS and CDR2 is YFSETQ. V lost 3 bases and J lost 3, with 9 bases in between. CDR3 coding DNA: TGCGCCAGCAGCTCGCCAGGGGAAGAGACCCAGTACTTC. Its translation: CASSSPGEETQYF.

The chain combines TRBV5-1 with TRBJ2-7; 9 bases agree with TRBD2. Germline CDR1 is SGHRS and CDR2 is YFSETQ. The CDR3 runs to 15 residues. V trimming: 0 bases; J trimming: 4 bases; junction bases outside the gene matches: 5. The CDR3, as DNA: TGCGCCAGCAGCTTGGGGTCTAGCGGGGTTTACGAGCAGTACTTC. This translates into CASSLGSSGVYEQYF.

The chain combines TRBV4-1 with TRBJ2-6, with 8 bases identical to TRBD1. The V gene end was trimmed by 6 bases and the J gene end by 0 bases; junction bases not matched to a gene: 7. The CDR3 is made up of 17 amino acids. Germline values: CDR1 MGHRA, CDR2 YSYEKL. CDR3 DNA: TGCGCCAGCAGAGGACAGGGCAATTACTCTGGGGCCAACGTCCTGACTTTC. This sequence encodes CASRGQGNYSGANVLTF.

The chain joins TRBV3-1 (or the pseudogene TRBV3-2) to TRBJ2-2, with 8 nucleotides matching TRBD2. This CDR3 is 15 amino acids long. Unmatched junction bases numbered 11, after V lost 9 bases and J lost 5 bases. CDR1 and CDR2 from the germline V gene are LGHDT and YNNKEL (reference sequence). In DNA, the CDR3 is TGTGCCAGTAAAGGCGCGGGGGGCTTTACCGGGGAGCTGTTTTTT. Amino acids: CASKGAGGFTGELFF.

The CDR3 DNA reads TGCGCCAGCAGCTTGGACAAGACCCAGTACTTC. As protein: CASSLDKTQYF. The chain recombines TRBV5-1 with TRBJ2-5, with D unclear. V shed 0 bases and J shed 6 bases, with 3 bases lying between them. The V gene's germline CDR1 is SGHRS and CDR2 YFSETQ. There are 11 residues in the CDR3.

The chain uses TRBV5-6 and TRBJ2-7; 12 bases match TRBD2. Germline V gene lookup returns CDR1 SGHDT and CDR2 YYEEEE. This CDR3 contains 17 residues. Unmatched junction bases numbered 7, after V lost 3 bases and J lost 0 bases. The DNA for the CDR3 is TGTGCCAGCAGCTCTTCTAGCGGGGGGGTTGACTCCTACGAGCAGTACTTC. Amino acids: CASSSSSGGVDSYEQYF.

The chain recombines TRBV2 with TRBJ2-1, with TRBD2 matching 14 bases. Trimming cost V 8 bases and J 7 bases; bases outside gene matches: 10. This CDR3 has 16 amino acids. Germline lookup yields CDR1 SNHLY and CDR2 FYNNEI. Written as DNA, the CDR3 is TGTGCCAGCCCGCCGGGACTAGCGGGGGTTGTGAATGAGCAGTTCTTC. This encodes CASPPGLAGVVNEQFF.

This clone has a single count. This chain connects TRBV6-5 to TRBJ2-2; 8 nucleotides agree with TRBD2. The V and J ends lost 4 bases and 0 bases, in that order; junction bases with no gene match: 4. Germline CDR1 is MNHEY and CDR2 is SVGAGI. The CDR3 length is 16 residues. CDR3 DNA sequence: TGTGCCAGCAGTTCCAATAGCGGGACGAACACCGGGGAGCTGTTTTTT. The encoded protein is CASSSNSGTNTGELFF.

The chain has TRBV28 and TRBJ1-1; D ambiguous. CDR3 length: 15 amino acids. V was shortened by 4 bases and J by 5 bases, with 17 bases between the two germline ends. Germline lookup yields CDR1 MDHEN and CDR2 SYDVKM. The CDR3 DNA reads TGTGCCAGCAGTTCCGGCTCCCCCCCGGGGACTGAAGCTTTCTTT. Residues: CASSSGSPPGTEAFF.

CDR3 sequence reads: CASGITEYEQYF. The CDR3, as DNA: TGCGCCAGCGGCATTACAGAATACGAGCAGTACTTC. This sequence joins TRBV4-1 and TRBJ2-7; D is ambiguous. CDR1 MGHRA and CDR2 YSYEKL come from the germline V gene. There are 12 residues in the CDR3. The V end was cut by 8 bases, the J end by 4 bases, with 12 bases between.

V is TRBV27 and J is TRBJ1-2; D remains ambiguous. The V end lost 6 bases, the J end lost 1 base, and 12 bases lay between the germline ends. Germline CDR1 is MNHEY and CDR2 is SMNVEV (reference sequence). CDR3 length equals 14 residues. The CDR3 DNA reads TGTGCCAGCAGCGTGAGCGGGAGTAACTATGGCTACACCTTC. Its protein is CASSVSGSNYGYTF.

This clone appeared a few times. The V and J genes are TRBV9 and TRBJ1-4; 8 nucleotides align to TRBD1. V was pared by 9 bases and J by 4 bases, with 8 bases of the junction left unmatched. The CDR3 length is 14 residues. Germline loops: CDR1 SGDLS, CDR2 YYNGEE. CDR3 in amino acids: CATPGDRINEKLFF. The CDR3 region has the DNA TGTGCCACCCCGGGGGACAGGATTAATGAAAAACTGTTTTTT.